Listed here are 11 T cell receptor beta chains from one sample, sequenced in a study of control samples from healthy donors and cancer patients. Repertoires were generated with immunoSEQ multiplex PCR, while TCRdb's copy carries only in-frame clones and drops some. In the table there are 150,000 to 160,000 clones, nearly 95% of which are singletons. Sequencing was carried out using blood. These receptors came from a man aged 50-60 years in good health.

Written as DNA, the CDR3 is TGTGCCAGCAGTTTCCCCGGGGTGAACACTGAAGCTTTCTTT. Amino acids: CASSFPGVNTEAFF. V and J are TRBV28 and TRBJ1-1; D is uncertain. CDR1 and CDR2 (germline): MDHEN, SYDVKM. There are 14 residues in the CDR3. Trimming removed 3 bases from V and 0 bases from J, with 8 bases in between.

This clone was detected only a few times. V and J are TRBV15 and TRBJ2-1; D tentatively reads TRBD1 or TRBD2 (5 bases each). This CDR3 is 13 amino acids long. V lost 0 bases and J 6 bases, leaving 6 bases between the germline ends. Germline lookup yields CDR1 LNHNV and CDR2 YYDKDF (reference sequence). CDR3 bases: TGTGCCACCAGCAGAGATGGGGGCAATGAGCAGTTCTTC. Its protein product is CATSRDGGNEQFF. The whole variable domain, remainder taken from reference TRBV15 and TRBJ2-1, is DAMVIQNPRYQVTQFGKPVTLSCSQTLNHNVMYWYQQKSSQAPKLLFHYYDKDFNNEADTPDNFQSRRPNTSFCFLDIRSPGLGDTAMYLCATSRDGGNEQFFGPGTRLTVL.

V usage is TRBV4-1 and J usage is TRBJ2-4, with D perhaps TRBD1 (6 bases). The CDR3 is 14 residues long. Germline V gene data show CDR1 as MGHRA and CDR2 as YSYEKL. V was trimmed by 0 bases and J by 7 bases, leaving 10 bases between them. Written as DNA, the CDR3 is TGCGCCAGCAGCCAAGAGGGAAGGGGGAACATTCAGTACTTC. It specifies CASSQEGRGNIQYF.

The chain links TRBV19 to TRBJ1-2; D not certain. CDR3 size: 13 residues. Germline CDR1 reads LNHDA; CDR2 reads SQIVND (reference sequence). Deletions cut 5 bases from V and 6 bases from J, with 13 bases between. The CDR3 sequence: CASSPRDHDGYTF. The CDR3 bases are TGTGCCAGTAGTCCGCGAGATCACGATGGCTACACCTTC.

This sequence joins TRBV18 and TRBJ1-4, with D possibly TRBD1 on 5 matching bases. Germline CDR1 KGHSH, CDR2 LQKENI. This CDR3 is built from 16 residues. The germline V and J ends were trimmed by 3 bases and 4 bases, with 15 bases remaining between them. The CDR3 nucleotides read TGTGCCAGCTCACCTGCAGGTCGGGGGTTTAATGAAAAACTGTTTTTT. Its translation is CASSPAGRGFNEKLFF.

The chain couples TRBV9 to TRBJ1-1; tentatively, D is TRBD1 (5 bases). V was cut by 3 bases and J by 1 base, with 10 bases left in between. The length of the CDR3 is 14 residues. Germline V CDR1 and CDR2: SGDLS, YYNGEE. Here the CDR3 DNA reads TGTGCCAGCAGCGCGGGACCCAAGAACACTGAAGCTTTCTTT. Amino acid sequence: CASSAGPKNTEAFF.

The chain combines TRBV19 with TRBJ2-3; maybe TRBD1 (5 bases). The length of the CDR3 is 13 residues. The V gene lost 5 bases and the J gene lost 4 bases, with 10 bases spanning the gap. Germline CDR1 reads LNHDA; CDR2 reads SQIVND (reference sequence). CDR3 bases: TGTGCCAGTAGTGCCCAGGGCCCAGATACGCAGTATTTT. This codes for CASSAQGPDTQYF.

This clone was detected once. V gene TRBV10-3 combines with J gene TRBJ2-3; 7 bases align to TRBD1. The V gene's germline CDR1 is ENHRY and CDR2 SYGVKD. Trimming took 10 bases from V and 4 from J; bases not matched to a gene: 5. The CDR3 has 12 residues. CDR3: CATKQGPDTQYF. DNA for the CDR3: TGTGCCACTAAACAGGGGCCAGATACGCAGTATTTT.

The chain uses TRBV15 and TRBJ2-2, with 8 bases fitting TRBD2. The CDR3 is 15 amino acids. Germline values: CDR1 LNHNV, CDR2 YYDKDF (reference sequence). Germline trimming cut 0 bases from V and 4 bases from J; bases unmatched to any gene: 1. The CDR3 DNA is TGTGCCACCAGCAGAGAAGGACTAGCCACCGGGGAGCTGTTTTTT. Its protein product is CATSREGLATGELFF.

This clone was observed a few times. This chain uses TRBV7-6 with TRBJ2-3, with TRBD2 identical over 7 bases. The junction had 7 bases not matched to a gene; V was cut back by 1 base and J by 0 bases. This CDR3 is built from 17 residues. Germline values: CDR1 SGHVS, CDR2 FNYEAQ. The CDR3 nucleotides are TGTGCCAGCAGCTTAGGTTGGGGTAGCGGGAGCACAGATACGCAGTATTTT. It yields the protein CASSLGWGSGSTDTQYF.

V and J are TRBV6-5 and TRBJ1-2; 7 bases align to TRBD1. In germline, CDR1 is MNHEY, CDR2 SVGAGI. Losses at the gene ends were 5 bases for V and 1 base for J; bases not matched to a gene: 4. The CDR3 sequence is 14 residues long. Here the CDR3 DNA reads TGTGCCAGCAGTCTGACAGGGTTTAACTATGGCTACACCTTC. Encoded protein: CASSLTGFNYGYTF.